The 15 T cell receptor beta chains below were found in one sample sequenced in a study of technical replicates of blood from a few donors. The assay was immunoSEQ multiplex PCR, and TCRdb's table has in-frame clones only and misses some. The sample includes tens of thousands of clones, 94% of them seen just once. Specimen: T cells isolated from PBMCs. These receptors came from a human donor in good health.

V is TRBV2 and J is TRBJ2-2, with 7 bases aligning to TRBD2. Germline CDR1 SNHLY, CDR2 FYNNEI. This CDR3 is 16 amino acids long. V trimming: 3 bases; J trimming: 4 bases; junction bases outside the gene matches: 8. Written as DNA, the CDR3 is TGTGCCAGCAGTGACTTTGCGGGAGCGGGCACCGGGGAGCTGTTTTTT. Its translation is CASSDFAGAGTGELFF.

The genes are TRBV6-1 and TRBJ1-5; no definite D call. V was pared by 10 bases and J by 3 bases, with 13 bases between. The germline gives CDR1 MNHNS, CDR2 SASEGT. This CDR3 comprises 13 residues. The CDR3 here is CAITPADNQPQHF. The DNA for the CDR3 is TGTGCCATCACACCTGCGGACAATCAGCCCCAGCATTTT.

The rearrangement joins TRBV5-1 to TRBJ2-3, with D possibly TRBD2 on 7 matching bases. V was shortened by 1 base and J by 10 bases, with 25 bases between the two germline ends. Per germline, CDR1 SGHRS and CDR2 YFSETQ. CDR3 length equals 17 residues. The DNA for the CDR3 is TGCGCCAGCAGCTTGAAAGAAGGAAGGGGAGGGACAACCCCGCAGTATTTT. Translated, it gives CASSLKEGRGGTTPQYF.

The CDR3 loop reads CASSDYSSYNEQFF. The CDR3 DNA sequence: TGCGCCAGCAGCGACTACTCCTCCTACAATGAGCAGTTCTTC. This chain connects TRBV10-2 to TRBJ2-1; a weak D match, TRBD2 (5 bases). The CDR3 loop spans 14 amino acids. Germline-derived CDR1 and CDR2 are WSHSY and SAAADI. The V end lost 6 bases, the J end lost 0 bases, and 9 bases lay between the germline ends.

Here the CDR3 DNA reads TGTGCCAGCAGTTACGCAGGGAACACTGAAGCTTTCTTT. Its protein product is CASSYAGNTEAFF. V gene TRBV25-1 combines with J gene TRBJ1-1; the D is unclear. V lost 5 bases to trimming and J lost 1 base, with 8 bases between them. Germline V gives CDR1 MGHDK, CDR2 SYGVNS. CDR3 size: 13 residues. Full variable domain (outside the CDR3, taken from reference TRBV25-1 and TRBJ1-1): EADIYQTPRYLVIGTGKKITLECSQTMGHDKMYWYQQDPGMELHLIHYSYGVNSTEKGDLSSESTVSRIRTEHFPLTLESARPSHTSQYLCASSYAGNTEAFFGQGTRLTVV.

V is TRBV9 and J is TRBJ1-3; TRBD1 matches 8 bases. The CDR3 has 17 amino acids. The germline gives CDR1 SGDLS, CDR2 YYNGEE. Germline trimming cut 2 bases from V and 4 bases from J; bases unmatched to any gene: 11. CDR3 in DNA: TGTGCCAGCAGCGTCAGGGGACAGGCGGCCAACGGAAACACCATATATTTT. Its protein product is CASSVRGQAANGNTIYF.

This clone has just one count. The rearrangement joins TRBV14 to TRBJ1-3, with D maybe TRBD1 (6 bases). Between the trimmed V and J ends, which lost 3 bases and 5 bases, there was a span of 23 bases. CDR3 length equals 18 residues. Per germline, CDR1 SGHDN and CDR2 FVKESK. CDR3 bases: TGTGCCAGCAGCCACCCCAACACCGGGACAAACGACCGAAACACCATATATTTT. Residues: CASSHPNTGTNDRNTIYF. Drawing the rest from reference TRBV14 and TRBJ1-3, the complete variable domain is EAGVTQFPSHSVIEKGQTVTLRCDPISGHDNLYWYRRVMGKEIKFLLHFVKESKQDESGMPNNRFLAERTGGTYSTLKVQPAELEDSGVYFCASSHPNTGTNDRNTIYFGEGSWLTVV.

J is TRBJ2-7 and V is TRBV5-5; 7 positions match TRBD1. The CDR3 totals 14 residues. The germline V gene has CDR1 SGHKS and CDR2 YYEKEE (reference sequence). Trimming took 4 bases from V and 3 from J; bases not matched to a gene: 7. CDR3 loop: CASSLGTEIYEQYF. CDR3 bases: TGTGCCAGCAGCCTAGGGACAGAGATCTACGAGCAGTACTTC.

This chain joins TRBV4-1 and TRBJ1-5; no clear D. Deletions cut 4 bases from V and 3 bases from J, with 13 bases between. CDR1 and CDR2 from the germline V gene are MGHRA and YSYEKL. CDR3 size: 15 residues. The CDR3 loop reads CASSPQAGNNQPQHF. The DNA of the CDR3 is TGCGCCAGCAGCCCCCAGGCGGGGAACAATCAGCCCCAGCATTTT.

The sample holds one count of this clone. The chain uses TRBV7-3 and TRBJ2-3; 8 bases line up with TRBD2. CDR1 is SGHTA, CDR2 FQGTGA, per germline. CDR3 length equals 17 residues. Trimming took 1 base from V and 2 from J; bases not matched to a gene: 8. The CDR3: CASSLRAGTRFTDTQYF. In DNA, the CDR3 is TGTGCCAGCAGCTTAAGGGCCGGGACTAGGTTCACAGATACGCAGTATTTT.

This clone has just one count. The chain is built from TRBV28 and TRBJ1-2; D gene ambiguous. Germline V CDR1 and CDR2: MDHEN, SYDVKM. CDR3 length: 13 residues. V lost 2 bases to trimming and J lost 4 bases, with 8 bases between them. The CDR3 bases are TGTGCCAGCAGTTTACCAGATACCTATGGCTACACCTTC. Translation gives CASSLPDTYGYTF.

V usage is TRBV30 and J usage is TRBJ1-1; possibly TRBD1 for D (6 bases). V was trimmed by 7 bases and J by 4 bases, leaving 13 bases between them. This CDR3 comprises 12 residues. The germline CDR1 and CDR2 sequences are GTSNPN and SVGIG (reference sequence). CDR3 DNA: TGTGCCTACACAGGGTCGGGCACTGAAGCTTTCTTT. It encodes CAYTGSGTEAFF.

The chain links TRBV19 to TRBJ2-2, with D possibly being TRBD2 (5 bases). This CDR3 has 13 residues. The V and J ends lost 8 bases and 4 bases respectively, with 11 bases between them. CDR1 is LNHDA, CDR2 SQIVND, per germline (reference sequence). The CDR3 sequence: CASSGLFTGELFF. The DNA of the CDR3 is TGTGCCAGTTCTGGACTTTTCACCGGGGAGCTGTTTTTT. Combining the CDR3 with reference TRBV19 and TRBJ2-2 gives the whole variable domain DGGITQSPKYLFRKEGQNVTLSCEQNLNHDAMYWYRQDPGQGLRLIYYSQIVNDFQKGDIAEGYSVSREKKESFPLTVTSAQKNPTAFYLCASSGLFTGELFFGEGSRLTVL.

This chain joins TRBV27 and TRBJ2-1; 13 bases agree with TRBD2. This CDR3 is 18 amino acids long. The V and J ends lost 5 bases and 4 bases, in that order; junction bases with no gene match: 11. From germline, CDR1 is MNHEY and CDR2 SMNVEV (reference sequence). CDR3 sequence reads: CASSPRTSGSGAYNEQFF. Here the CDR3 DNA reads TGTGCCAGCAGTCCCCGGACTAGCGGGAGTGGAGCGTACAATGAGCAGTTCTTC.

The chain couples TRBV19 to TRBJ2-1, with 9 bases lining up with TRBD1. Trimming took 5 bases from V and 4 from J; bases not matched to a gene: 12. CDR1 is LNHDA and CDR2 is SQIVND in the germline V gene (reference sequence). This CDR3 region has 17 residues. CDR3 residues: CASSGQDRGPAYNEQFF. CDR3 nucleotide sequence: TGTGCCAGTAGTGGCCAGGACAGGGGTCCGGCATACAATGAGCAGTTCTTC. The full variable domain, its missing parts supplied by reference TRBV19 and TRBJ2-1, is DGGITQSPKYLFRKEGQNVTLSCEQNLNHDAMYWYRQDPGQGLRLIYYSQIVNDFQKGDIAEGYSVSREKKESFPLTVTSAQKNPTAFYLCASSGQDRGPAYNEQFFGPGTRLTVL.